The 6 T cell receptor beta chains presented below share a single source sample, sequenced in a study of shared clonotypes between healthy human individuals. Sequenced by immunoSEQ multiplex PCR; TCRdb stores in-frame clones only, minus some. The table lists 950,000 to 1,200,000 clones, roughly 80% of them singletons, with roughly 0.9% in the top ten. The sample comprised memory CD4+ T cells from PBMCs. Described subset: CD45RA-negative fraction. All receptors derive from a man between 18 and 29 years old in good health. Some clones in this sample may be carry-over from other donors' samples.

The J gene is TRBJ2-1, the V gene TRBV19; 7 bases fit TRBD2. The CDR3 extends over 15 amino acids. Germline lookup yields CDR1 LNHDA and CDR2 SQIVND (reference sequence). Losses at the gene ends were 3 bases for V and 0 bases for J; bases not matched to a gene: 2. CDR3 sequence reads: CASSMKRGSYNEQFF. The CDR3 DNA sequence: TGTGCCAGTAGTATGAAGCGGGGCTCCTACAATGAGCAGTTCTTC.

This clone came up many times. The chain employs TRBV7-9 and TRBJ2-7, with 8 bases lining up with TRBD1. Trimming at V came to 5 bases and at J to 0 bases, leaving 9 bases not matched to a gene. CDR1 and CDR2 from the germline V gene are SEHNR and FQNEAQ (reference sequence). This CDR3 has 16 amino acids. The CDR3 DNA reads as TGTGCCAGCAGCGGAGCGGACAGGGCCTTCTCCTACGAGCAGTACTTC. Encoded protein: CASSGADRAFSYEQYF. The whole variable domain, remainder taken from reference TRBV7-9 and TRBJ2-7, is DTGVSQNPRHKITKRGQNVTFRCDPISEHNRLYWYRQTLGQGPEFLTYFQNEAQLEKSRLLSDRFSAERPKGSFSTLEIQRTEQGDSAMYLCASSGADRAFSYEQYFGPGTRLTVT.

CDR3 region: CASSLDWWTDVREQYF. CDR3 bases: TGTGCCAGCAGCTTAGATTGGTGGACGGATGTACGAGAGCAGTACTTC. The gene calls are TRBV11-2 and TRBJ2-7; D remains unclear. Germline CDR1 and CDR2: SGHAT and FQNNGV. Deletions cut 0 bases from V and 7 bases from J, with 19 bases between. CDR3 length equals 16 residues. The full variable domain, its missing parts supplied by reference TRBV11-2 and TRBJ2-7, is EAGVAQSPRYKIIEKRQSVAFWCNPISGHATLYWYQQILGQGPKLLIQFQNNGVVDDSQLPKDRFSAERLKGVDSTLKIQPAKLEDSAVYLCASSLDWWTDVREQYFGPGTRLTVT.

The J gene is TRBJ2-7, the V gene TRBV11-2; D may be TRBD2 (5 bases). The germline V gene has CDR1 SGHAT and CDR2 FQNNGV. V was trimmed by 7 bases and J by 2 bases, leaving 15 bases between them. CDR3 length equals 14 residues. The CDR3 DNA reads TGTGCCAGCACCCCGGGGATACGCACCTACGAGCAGTACTTC. This encodes CASTPGIRTYEQYF.

The table lists this clone with a few counts. The CDR3 sequence: CSVEWSSSGYNEQFF. Written as DNA, the CDR3 is TGCAGCGTTGAATGGTCTAGCTCGGGGTACAATGAGCAGTTCTTC. V is TRBV29-1 and J is TRBJ2-1; TRBD2 is a possible D gene (5 bases). The CDR3 is 15 amino acids. The V end was cut by 2 bases, the J end by 4 bases, with 15 bases between. Germline CDR1 is SQVTM and CDR2 is ANQGSEA.

The genes are TRBV6-4 and TRBJ2-1; D is unclear. V was shortened by 0 bases and J by 9 bases, with 9 bases between the two germline ends. The CDR3 covers 13 residues. Germline CDR1 is MRHNA and CDR2 is SNTAGT. The CDR3 region has the DNA TGTGCCAGCAGTGACTCCGAATTGGGTGAGCAGTTCTTC. Amino acids: CASSDSELGEQFF.